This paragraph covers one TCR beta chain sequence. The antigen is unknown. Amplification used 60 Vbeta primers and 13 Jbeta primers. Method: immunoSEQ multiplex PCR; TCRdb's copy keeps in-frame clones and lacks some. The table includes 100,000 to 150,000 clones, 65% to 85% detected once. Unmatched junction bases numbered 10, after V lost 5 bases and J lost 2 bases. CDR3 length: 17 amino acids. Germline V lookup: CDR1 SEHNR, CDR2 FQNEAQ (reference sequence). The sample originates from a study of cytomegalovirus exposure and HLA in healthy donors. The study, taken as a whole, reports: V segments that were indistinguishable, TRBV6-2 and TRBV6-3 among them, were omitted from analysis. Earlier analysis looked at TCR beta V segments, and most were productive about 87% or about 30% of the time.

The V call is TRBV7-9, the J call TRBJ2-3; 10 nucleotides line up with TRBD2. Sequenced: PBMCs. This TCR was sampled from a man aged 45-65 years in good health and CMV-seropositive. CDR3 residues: CASSPPFGLAATDTQYF. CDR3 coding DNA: TGTGCCAGCAGCCCGCCGTTCGGACTAGCGGCCACAGATACGCAGTATTTT.